The source of this T cell receptor beta chain is a study of blood T cell repertoires in COVID-19. Profiling relied on immunoSEQ multiplex PCR, and the TCRdb table lists in-frame clones only, not all of them. Of 150,000 to 180,000 clones detected, 75% to 80% appear once; the ten largest clones hold around 1.7%. The TCR was taken from an older man with acute or convalescent COVID-19. Specimen: peripheral blood.

The CDR3 coding sequence is TGTGCTAGTGGTTTCGAGGAAGAGACCCAGTACTTC. Its translation is CASGFEEETQYF. The chain couples TRBV12-5 to TRBJ2-5; D remains unclear. This CDR3 comprises 12 residues. The V and J ends lost 3 bases and 3 bases respectively, with 5 bases between them. Germline V gene lookup returns CDR1 LGHNT and CDR2 FRNRAP.